This T cell receptor beta chain was documented in a study of blood T cell repertoires in COVID-19. For the study at large: There were acute and convalescent COVID-19 samples, and they came from the United States, Italy and Spain.

Deletions cut 2 bases from V and 6 bases from J, with 16 bases between. The length of the CDR3 is 14 residues. The germline gives CDR1 GTSNPN, CDR2 SVGIG (reference sequence). This clone was counted many times. As processed by the authors: Reference gene primer amplification in the assay estimated nucleated cell counts. Clones were sequenced by immunoSEQ multiplex PCR, and TCRdb holds only the in-frame ones, with some missing. V, J and clone size reflect that table, while D and trimming were determined from the DNA. The profile shows tens of thousands of clones, about 82% of them singletons. The gene calls are TRBV30 and TRBJ1-2; TRBD1 is a possible D gene (6 bases). This TCR was sampled from a woman of 80 years or more with active or convalescent COVID-19. Material for sequencing was peripheral blood. The CDR3 region is CAWSIPGGADGYTF. For the CDR3, the DNA is TGTGCCTGGAGTATACCCGGGGGGGCGGATGGCTACACCTTC.